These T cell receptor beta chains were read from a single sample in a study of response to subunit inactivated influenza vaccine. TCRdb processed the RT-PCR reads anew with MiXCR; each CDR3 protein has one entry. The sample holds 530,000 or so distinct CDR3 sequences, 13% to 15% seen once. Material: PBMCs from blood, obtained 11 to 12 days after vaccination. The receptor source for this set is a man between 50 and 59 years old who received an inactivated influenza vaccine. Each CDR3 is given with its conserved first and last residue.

CDR3 protein: CASSLWTGGNTEAFF
V gene: TRBV7-9
J gene: TRBJ1-1

CDR3 protein: CATKWGGNTEAFF
V gene: TRBV12-3/TRBV12-4
J gene: TRBJ1-1

CDR3 protein: CSVGRSTNEQFF
V gene: TRBV29-1
J gene: TRBJ2-1

CDR3 protein: CASSSRDRGHREQYF
V gene: TRBV5-1
J gene: TRBJ2-7

CDR3 protein: CASSQDSRSRIYEQYF
V gene: TRBV4-1
J gene: TRBJ2-7

CDR3 protein: CASRYGQGDLNEQFF
V gene: TRBV2
J gene: TRBJ2-1

CDR3 protein: CSASSLAGGLEQYF
V gene: TRBV20-1
J gene: TRBJ2-7

CDR3 protein: CASSYGQELAEQYF
V gene: TRBV27
J gene: TRBJ2-7

CDR3 protein: CASSSGAQNSPLHF
V gene: TRBV12-3/TRBV12-4
J gene: TRBJ1-6

CDR3 protein: CASSVARGAPGPEAFF
V gene: TRBV10-2
J gene: TRBJ1-1

CDR3 protein: CASSLDGWTEAFF
V gene: TRBV5-1
J gene: TRBJ1-1

CDR3 protein: CASSLGAGEGGYTF
V gene: TRBV5-1
J gene: TRBJ1-2

CDR3 protein: CASRQVGTGNTGELFF
V gene: TRBV5-1
J gene: TRBJ2-2

CDR3 protein: CSVEIPSGLRADTQYF
V gene: TRBV29-1
J gene: TRBJ2-3

CDR3 protein: CASSFQATYGYTF
V gene: TRBV5-1
J gene: TRBJ1-2

CDR3 protein: CATSGGETQYF
V gene: TRBV24-1
J gene: TRBJ2-5

CDR3 protein: CASSQDRGTFYGYTF
V gene: TRBV4-2
J gene: TRBJ1-2

CDR3 protein: CASSQSAANYGYTF
V gene: TRBV3-1
J gene: TRBJ1-2

CDR3 protein: CASSTGQASYEQYF
V gene: TRBV11-1
J gene: TRBJ2-7

CDR3 protein: CAWRSTGGRSKQYF
V gene: TRBV30
J gene: TRBJ2-7

CDR3 protein: CASRSTSGTGIAGNTIYF
V gene: TRBV12-2
J gene: TRBJ1-3

CDR3 protein: CASSLAGLYNTEAFF
V gene: TRBV5-1
J gene: TRBJ1-1

CDR3 protein: CASRGQGNSNQPQHF
V gene: TRBV7-6
J gene: TRBJ1-5

CDR3 protein: CASSYSGGPYFSGNTIYF
V gene: TRBV6-5
J gene: TRBJ1-3

CDR3 protein: CSARLWTSGKNEQYF
V gene: TRBV20-1
J gene: TRBJ2-7

CDR3 protein: CASSTTSDTQYF
V gene: TRBV11-2
J gene: TRBJ2-3

CDR3 protein: CASSFRRNSNQPQHF
V gene: TRBV5-6
J gene: TRBJ1-5

CDR3 protein: CASSTTGARGYTF
V gene: TRBV28
J gene: TRBJ1-2

CDR3 protein: CASSLQGDGQPQHF
V gene: TRBV7-9
J gene: TRBJ1-5

CDR3 protein: CASSKQGYLTTQYF
V gene: TRBV12-3/TRBV12-4
J gene: TRBJ2-3

CDR3 protein: CASSLTGSPGISGELFF
V gene: TRBV5-1
J gene: TRBJ2-2

CDR3 protein: CASSGGPLIGETQYF
V gene: TRBV9
J gene: TRBJ2-5

CDR3 protein: CASSPNLAGSYNEQFF
V gene: TRBV3-1
J gene: TRBJ2-1

CDR3 protein: CASRSSGSSHNEQFF
V gene: TRBV6-1
J gene: TRBJ2-1

CDR3 protein: CASSRRLAGESYNEQFF
V gene: TRBV6-2/TRBV6-3
J gene: TRBJ2-1

CDR3 protein: CASSRPGRSTTGELFF
V gene: TRBV4-1
J gene: TRBJ2-2

CDR3 protein: CASSLLLATNEQYF
V gene: TRBV7-2
J gene: TRBJ2-7

CDR3 protein: CASSPWAGGSEDTQYF
V gene: TRBV12-3/TRBV12-4
J gene: TRBJ2-3

CDR3 protein: CASSYEAGGPNEQFF
V gene: TRBV6-2/TRBV6-3
J gene: TRBJ2-1

CDR3 protein: CASTDGVPDTQYF
V gene: TRBV10-2
J gene: TRBJ2-3

CDR3 protein: CAIGGAGGPAMEQYF
V gene: TRBV10-3
J gene: TRBJ2-7

CDR3 protein: CAISSTGAPLAYTF
V gene: TRBV10-3
J gene: TRBJ1-2

CDR3 protein: CVVAGEEQYF
V gene: TRBV6-6
J gene: TRBJ2-7

CDR3 protein: CASSRPIAGRYF
V gene: TRBV28
J gene: TRBJ2-3

CDR3 protein: CASARGGRGTGELFF
V gene: TRBV7-3
J gene: TRBJ2-2

CDR3 protein: CSAPELAGISYEQYF
V gene: TRBV20-1
J gene: TRBJ2-7

CDR3 protein: CASSLTESGEQYF
V gene: TRBV7-6
J gene: TRBJ2-7

CDR3 protein: CASRPSGGTEAFF
V gene: TRBV7-9
J gene: TRBJ1-1

CDR3 protein: CASSAGTGGWEKDQPQHF
V gene: TRBV2
J gene: TRBJ1-5

CDR3 protein: CASSVEWREAALGGELFF
V gene: TRBV9
J gene: TRBJ2-2

CDR3 protein: CASSLVGRESSPLHF
V gene: TRBV7-9
J gene: TRBJ1-6